This T cell receptor (beta chain) was retrieved from a study of blood T cell repertoires in COVID-19. The study recruited people aged about 18 to 95 years across approximately 24 US areas. Participant reports of clinical history set cohort assignment. V was cut by 4 bases and J by 1 base, with 8 bases left in between. This CDR3 region has 15 residues. The germline gives CDR1 MGHRA, CDR2 YSYEKL. As processed by the authors: Amplification from reference gene primers served as the basis for estimated nucleated cell counts. Sequenced by immunoSEQ multiplex PCR; TCRdb stores in-frame clones only, minus some. That table furnishes V, J and clone size, whereas the DNA furnished D and trimming. The sample holds some 390,000 clones, roughly 90% seen once.

Sequencing input: PBMCs or T cells enriched from blood (not recorded which). V is TRBV4-1 and J is TRBJ1-6; perhaps TRBD1 as D (6 bases). This TCR was recovered from a woman in her twenties or thirties who had recovered from COVID-19. The CDR3 nucleotides are TGCGCCAGCAGCCTCAGGGGATCCTATAATTCACCCCTCCACTTT. Its translation: CASSLRGSYNSPLHF.